The source of this TCR beta chain is a study of T-cell reconstitution after alpha-beta-depleted transplantation in children. Trimming cost V 0 bases and J 12 bases, with 12 bases left between them. Germline V gene lookup returns CDR1 LGHDT and CDR2 YNNKEL (reference sequence). The CDR3 has 13 residues. For this clonotype: Its antigen is as yet unknown.

Researchers prepared the TCRbeta library using unique molecular identifiers, the study reports. TCRdb called the PCR reads again in MiXCR, with one record for every CDR3 protein. The sample carries hundreds of thousands of distinct CDR3 sequences, around 15% recorded once. Study-wide results and limits: The origin of alpha-beta T cells about two months after transplant was reportedly several hundred expanded graft clones.

The J gene is TRBJ2-1, the V gene TRBV3-1; D ambiguous. The TCR sequence derives from a male patient younger than 18 who had a stem cell transplant for acute lymphoblastic leukemia, so the T cells may come from the graft donor. The specimen comprised PBMCs, mostly from graft donor cells, sampled 360 days after TCRalphabeta/CD19-depleted stem cell transplant. The CDR3 DNA reads as TGTGCCAGCAGCCAAGATAGGGCCGCAGGGCAGTTCTTC. Translated: CASSQDRAAGQFF.